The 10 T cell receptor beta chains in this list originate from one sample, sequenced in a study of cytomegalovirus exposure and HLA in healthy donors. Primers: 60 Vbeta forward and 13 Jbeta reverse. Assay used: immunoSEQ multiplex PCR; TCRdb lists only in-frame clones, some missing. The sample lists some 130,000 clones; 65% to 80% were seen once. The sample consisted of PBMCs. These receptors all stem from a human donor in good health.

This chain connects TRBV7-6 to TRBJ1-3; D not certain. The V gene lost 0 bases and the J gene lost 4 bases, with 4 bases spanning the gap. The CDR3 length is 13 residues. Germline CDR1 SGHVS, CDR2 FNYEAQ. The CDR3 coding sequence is TGTGCCAGCAGCTTAGCGCAGGGAAACACCATATATTTT. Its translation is CASSLAQGNTIYF.

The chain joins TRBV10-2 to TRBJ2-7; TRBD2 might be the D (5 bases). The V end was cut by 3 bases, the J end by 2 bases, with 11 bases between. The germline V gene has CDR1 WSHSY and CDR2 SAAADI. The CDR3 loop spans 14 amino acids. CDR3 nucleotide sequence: TGCGCCAGCAGTGACCTGGGAGCAACCTACGAGCAGTACTTC. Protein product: CASSDLGATYEQYF.

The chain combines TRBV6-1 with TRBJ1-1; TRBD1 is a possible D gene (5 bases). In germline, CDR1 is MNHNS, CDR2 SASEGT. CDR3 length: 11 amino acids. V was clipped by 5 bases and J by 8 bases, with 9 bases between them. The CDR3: CASSKQVEAFF. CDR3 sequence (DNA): TGTGCCAGCAGTAAACAGGTAGAAGCTTTCTTT.

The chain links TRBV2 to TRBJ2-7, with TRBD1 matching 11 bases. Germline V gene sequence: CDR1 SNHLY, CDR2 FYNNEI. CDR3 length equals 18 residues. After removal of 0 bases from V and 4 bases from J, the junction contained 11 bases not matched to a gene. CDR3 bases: TGTGCCAGCAGTGAAGCTCTACCATGGACAGGGGGCGGGTACGAGCAGTACTTC. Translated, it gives CASSEALPWTGGGYEQYF.

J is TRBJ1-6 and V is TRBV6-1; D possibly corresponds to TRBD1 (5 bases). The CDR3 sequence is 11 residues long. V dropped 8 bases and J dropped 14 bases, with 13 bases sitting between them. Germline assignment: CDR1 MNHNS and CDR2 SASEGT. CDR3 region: CASGDSTSLHF. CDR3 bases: TGTGCCAGCGGCGACAGCACATCCCTCCACTTT.

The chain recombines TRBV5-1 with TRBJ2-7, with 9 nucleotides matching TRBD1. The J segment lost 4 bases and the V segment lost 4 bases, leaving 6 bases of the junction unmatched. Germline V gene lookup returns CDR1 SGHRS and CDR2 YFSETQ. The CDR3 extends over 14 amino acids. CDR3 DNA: TGCGCCAGCAGCCCTCCGGGACAGGGTTACGAGCAGTACTTC. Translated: CASSPPGQGYEQYF.

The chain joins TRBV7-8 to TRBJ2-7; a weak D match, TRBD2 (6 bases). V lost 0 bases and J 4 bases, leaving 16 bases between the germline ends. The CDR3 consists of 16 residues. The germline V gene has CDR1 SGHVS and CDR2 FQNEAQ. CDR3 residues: CASSLAVAGRIYEQYF. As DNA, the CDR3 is TGTGCCAGCAGCTTAGCCGTCGCGGGGCGGATTTACGAGCAGTACTTC.

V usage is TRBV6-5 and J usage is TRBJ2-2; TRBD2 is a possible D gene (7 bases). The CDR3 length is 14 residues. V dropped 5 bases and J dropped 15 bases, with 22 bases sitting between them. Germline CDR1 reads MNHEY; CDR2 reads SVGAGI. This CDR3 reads CASSDLTRGAGMFF. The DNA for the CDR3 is TGTGCCAGCAGTGATCTTACTCGGGGGGCAGGGATGTTTTTT.

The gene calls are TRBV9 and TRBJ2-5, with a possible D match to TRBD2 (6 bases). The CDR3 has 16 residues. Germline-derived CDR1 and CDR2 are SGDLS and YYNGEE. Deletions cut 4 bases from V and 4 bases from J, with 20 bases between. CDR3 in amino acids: CASSLGGAAYLETQYF. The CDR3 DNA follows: TGTGCCAGCAGCCTTGGAGGGGCAGCCTACTTAGAGACCCAGTACTTC.

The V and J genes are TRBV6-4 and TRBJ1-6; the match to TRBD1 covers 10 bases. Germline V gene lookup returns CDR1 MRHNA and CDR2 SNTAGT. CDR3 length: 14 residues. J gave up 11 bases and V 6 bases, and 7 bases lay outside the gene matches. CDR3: CASRPGQGTPPLHF. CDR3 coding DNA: TGTGCCAGCAGGCCGGGACAGGGGACACCACCCCTCCACTTT.